One sample yielded the 9 T cell receptor beta chains listed below, sequenced in a study of blood T cells in healthy people across ages. Sample-barcoded 5' priming and a J-beta primer mix drove a second PCR of 7 to 11 cycles. TCRdb re-called the 5' RACE reads with MiXCR, one entry per CDR3 protein. Of approximately 900,000 distinct CDR3 sequences listed, around 29% are singletons. These same data were also listed under a study on T cells of mothers and their children.

The sample consisted of blood. These receptors were taken from a woman in her forties in good health.

The gene calls are TRBV11-2 and TRBJ1-1, with unresolved D. This CDR3 comprises 17 residues. CDR1 and CDR2 from the germline V gene are SGHAT and FQNNGV. The V end was cut by 3 bases, the J end by 1 base, with 18 bases between. The DNA for the CDR3 is TGTGCCAGCAGCTTGAGCGCCGGTGCGGGGTGGAACACTGAAGCTTTCTTT. This gives the protein CASSLSAGAGWNTEAFF.

Comment on this clonotype: A much larger clone differs from this one at a single base, so this may be a read error. This chain links TRBV6-6 with TRBJ2-5, with 13 bases identical to TRBD2. V lost 7 bases and J lost 7; bases outside the gene matches: 9. This CDR3 region has 15 residues. From germline, CDR1 is MNHNY and CDR2 SVGAGI (reference sequence). Here the CDR3 reads CASIPGTSGEGTQYF. DNA of the CDR3: TGTGCCAGCATCCCAGGGACTAGCGGGGAAGGGACCCAGTACTTC.

Regarding this clonotype: One end of the junction does not line up with germline, which may come from a read error. The chain couples TRBV2 to TRBJ2-5; D not certain. There are 12 residues in the CDR3. Germline CDR1 SNHLY, CDR2 FYNNEI. CDR3 in amino acids: CASSDLQETQYF. In DNA form, the CDR3 reads TGTGCCAGCAGTGACTTGCAAGAGACTCAGTACTTC.

This clonotype was recorded many times. The CDR3 region has the DNA TGTGCCAGCAGTCCCCTACGGGGGGCCTCCTACGAGCAGTACTTC. Protein product: CASSPLRGASYEQYF. The chain uses TRBV12-3 or TRBV12-4 and TRBJ2-7; perhaps TRBD2 as D (7 bases). CDR3 length: 15 residues. V shed 5 bases and J shed 0 bases, with 14 bases lying between them.

This clonotype was recorded a few times. This sequence joins TRBV2 and TRBJ1-4; weak D call: TRBD1 (6 bases). Looked up from germline, CDR1 is SNHLY and CDR2 is FYNNEI. CDR3 size: 14 residues. Trimming pared 8 bases from V and 0 bases from J, leaving 10 bases between. CDR3 sequence: CASDRSATNEKLFF. CDR3 bases: TGTGCCAGCGACAGGAGTGCAACTAATGAAAAACTGTTTTTT.

As to this clonotype: This may be a read error: a much more frequent sequence differs by one nucleotide. The chain carries TRBV9 and TRBJ2-4; maybe TRBD2 (5 bases). This CDR3 spans 15 amino acids. The germline V gene encodes CDR1 SGDLS and CDR2 YYNGEE. The DNA for the CDR3 is TGTGCCTGCAGCGTAGAGGGCAGGTACCAAAACATTCAGTACTTC. It specifies CACSVEGRYQNIQYF. The whole variable domain, remainder taken from reference TRBV9 and TRBJ2-4, is DSGVTQTPKHLITATGQRVTLRCSPRSGDLSVYWYQQSLDQGLQFLIQYYNGEERAKGNILERFSAQQFPDLHSELNLSSLELGDSALYFCACSVEGRYQNIQYFGAGTRLSVL.

This chain joins TRBV12-3 or TRBV12-4 and TRBJ2-7; 9 bases match TRBD1. Matching the DNA end better, TRBJ2-5 makes the J call doubtful. This CDR3 spans 16 amino acids. Here the CDR3 reads CASSPTGGFRGETQYF. CDR3 sequence (DNA): TGTGCCAGCAGCCCAACAGGGGGCTTCCGCGGAGAGACCCAGTACTTC.

This clonotype has a handful of counts. A much bigger clone sits one base away, suggesting this may be a read error. The chain links TRBV24-1 to TRBJ2-4; D call uncertain. TRBJ2-7 explains the end of the DNA better; the J call may be wrong. CDR1 is KGHDR, CDR2 SFDVKD, per germline. The CDR3 covers 13 residues. CDR3 nucleotides: TGTGCCACCAATGGTATAGGGATGGGCGAGCAGTACTTC. Protein product: CATNGIGMGEQYF.

The chain uses TRBV20-1 and TRBJ2-5, with 8 bases that match TRBD1. With V trimmed by 2 bases and J by 4 bases, 9 bases remained unmatched. Germline loops: CDR1 DFQATT, CDR2 SNEGSKA (reference sequence). The CDR3 has 15 residues. The CDR3 bases are TGCAGTGCTAGAAGGGGGCAGGGGGCGGGAGAGACCCAGTACTTC. This encodes CSARRGQGAGETQYF.